Sequencing of this TCR beta chain was carried out in a study of neurological immune-mediated disorders. The wider study: The approximately 34 multiple sclerosis patients comprised approximately 30 relapsing-remitting and 3 secondary progressive cases.

In regard to this clonotype: Its antigen is not identified. Being one base from a much bigger clone, this may be a read error.

Using its own MiXCR run on the 5' RACE reads, TCRdb lists one record per CDR3 protein. The profile shows just over 95,000 distinct CDR3 sequences, roughly 3.5% of them singletons. Points from the study as a whole: The most TCR clonal expansion was seen in HTLV-1-associated myelopathy, whereas the least was seen in multiple sclerosis, below the level in healthy controls. The absence of any CDR3 amino acid sequence shared by expanded clones across subjects suggests that repertoires were private in all groups. It was the repertoires of 18 of 34 multiple sclerosis patients that phylogenetic grouping placed in one related-CDR3 cluster, which is a possible signature.

The sequenced material came from PBMCs. This sequence was found in a woman aged 18-30 years with multiple sclerosis.

Written as DNA, the CDR3 is TGCGCCAGCAGCCATGACAGGGACGGAACTGAAGCTTTCTTT. Amino acids: CASSHDRDGTEAFF. This chain joins TRBV4-1 and TRBJ1-1, with 7 bases that match TRBD1. The ends lost 3 bases at V and 5 bases at J; junction bases unmatched: 6. The length of the CDR3 is 14 residues. Germline V gene sequence: CDR1 MGHRA, CDR2 YSYEKL.